One and the same sample provided the 26 T cell receptor beta chains below, sequenced in a study of vaccination effects on CD4 cells after COVID-19. The assay was immunoSEQ multiplex PCR, and TCRdb's table has in-frame clones only and misses some. The data show about 73,000 clones, approximately 73% seen once. Subsequent to 10 days of culture, CD4+ T cells were isolated. The participants, recipients of two vaccine doses, got either BNT162b2 or mRNA-1273. Their target antigens are unknown. The specimen was CD4+ T cells from PBMCs cultured without peptide, collected after COVID-19 vaccination. Every receptor here comes from a human donor who received a COVID-19 vaccine.

This clone has more than one count but fewer than ten. The chain joins TRBV5-1 to TRBJ2-2; 7 bases are shared with TRBD2. The CDR3 consists of 15 residues. V lost 9 bases, J lost 4 bases, and 12 bases stayed unmatched. Germline V lookup: CDR1 SGHRS, CDR2 YFSETQ. The DNA of the CDR3 is TGCGCCACTAGATGGGGGGGAGAGTCCACCGGGGAGCTGTTTTTT. It specifies CATRWGGESTGELFF.

This clone has just one count. The chain carries TRBV3-1 (or the pseudogene TRBV3-2) and TRBJ1-1; D perhaps matches TRBD1 (6 bases). Germline CDR1 and CDR2: LGHDT and YNNKEL (reference sequence). The ends were cut back, 1 base at V and 5 bases at J, with 11 bases in the middle. The CDR3 loop spans 14 amino acids. The CDR3: CASSQGNRVTEAFF. The DNA of the CDR3 is TGTGCCAGCAGCCAAGGAAACAGGGTAACTGAAGCTTTCTTT.

The chain couples TRBV7-2 to TRBJ1-2; D gene ambiguous. The ends were cut back, 5 bases at V and 6 bases at J, with 13 bases in the middle. The CDR3 is made up of 13 amino acids. CDR1 SGHTA and CDR2 FQGNSA come from the germline V gene. CDR3 region: CASSLVVGDGYTF. The CDR3 DNA reads TGTGCCAGCAGCCTGGTGGTCGGAGATGGCTACACCTTC.

V gene TRBV15 combines with J gene TRBJ1-2; D not certain. CDR1 is LNHNV and CDR2 is YYDKDF in the germline V gene (reference sequence). This CDR3 contains 14 residues. V was cut by 2 bases and J by 4 bases, with 11 bases left in between. The CDR3 protein is CATSRSGVLYGYTF. CDR3 bases: TGTGCCACCAGCAGATCGGGAGTTCTCTATGGCTACACCTTC.

This chain connects TRBV6-5 to TRBJ2-7; D is uncertain. Trimming cost V 0 bases and J 0 bases, with 6 bases left between them. From germline, CDR1 is MNHEY and CDR2 SVGAGI. The CDR3 spans 14 residues. CDR3 sequence reads: CASSYSMGSYEQYV. CDR3 sequence (DNA): TGTGCCAGCAGTTACTCAATGGGCTCCTACGAGCAGTACGTC.

The chain combines TRBV24-1 with TRBJ1-6; D is possibly TRBD1 (6 bases). The CDR3 length is 18 residues. Trimming left V 8 bases short and J 3 bases short, with 22 bases between. Germline lookup yields CDR1 KGHDR and CDR2 SFDVKD. The CDR3 sequence: CATTYWRDIRLYNSPLHF. The CDR3 DNA is TGTGCCACCACCTATTGGCGGGACATCCGTCTCTATAATTCACCCCTCCACTTT.

The chain links TRBV6-6 to TRBJ2-7, with a tentative D call TRBD1 (7 bases). Germline V gene lookup returns CDR1 MNHNY and CDR2 SVGAGI (reference sequence). The CDR3 has 15 residues. Trimming pared 3 bases from V and 6 bases from J, leaving 18 bases between. The CDR3 sequence: CASSYSEGAAGEQYV. CDR3 coding DNA: TGTGCCAGCAGTTATTCGGAGGGGGCTGCAGGCGAGCAGTACGTC.

V and J are TRBV28 and TRBJ1-2; 9 bases align to TRBD1. Germline V CDR1 and CDR2: MDHEN, SYDVKM. CDR3 length: 13 residues. With V trimmed by 11 bases and J by 4 bases, 8 bases remained unmatched. The DNA of the CDR3 is TGTGCCGTACAGGGGGCGCGAGTCTATGGCTACACCTTC. Residues: CAVQGARVYGYTF.

CDR3 sequence (DNA): TGTGCCAGCAGTAGACAGGGAGGACGGGAGCTGTTTTTT. Translating gives CASSRQGGRELFF. The gene calls are TRBV12-3 or TRBV12-4 and TRBJ2-2, with D possibly matching TRBD1 (7 bases). V was shortened by 5 bases and J by 9 bases, with 13 bases between the two germline ends. The length of the CDR3 is 13 residues.

The rearrangement links TRBV7-8 to TRBJ2-7, with a weak D call TRBD1 (7 bases). The CDR3 consists of 15 residues. CDR1 and CDR2 from the germline V gene are SGHVS and FQNEAQ. V lost 1 base and J lost 3, with 13 bases in between. CDR3 sequence: CASSLGGDSFYEQYV. The CDR3 nucleotides read TGTGCCAGCAGCTTAGGGGGGGACAGTTTCTACGAGCAGTACGTC.

This sequence joins TRBV24-1 and TRBJ1-6, with 8 nucleotides matching TRBD1. Germline trimming cut 4 bases from V and 10 bases from J; bases unmatched to any gene: 8. The CDR3 contains 15 residues. Germline CDR1 is KGHDR and CDR2 is SFDVKD. CDR3 sequence reads: CATSDTDRERSPLHF. As DNA, the CDR3 is TGTGCCACCAGTGACACGGACAGGGAACGATCACCCCTCCACTTT.

The chain couples TRBV5-8 to TRBJ2-3; TRBD1 or TRBD2 may be the D gene (5 bases each). Per germline, CDR1 SGHTS and CDR2 YDEGEE. V was trimmed by 7 bases and J by 11 bases, leaving 11 bases between them. The CDR3 has 10 amino acids. CDR3 sequence reads: CASPGRGQYF. Here the CDR3 DNA reads TGTGCCAGCCCGGGGCGAGGGCAGTATTTT.

This chain links TRBV28 with TRBJ2-6, with 7 bases aligning to TRBD1. Germline CDR1 and CDR2: MDHEN and SYDVKM. This CDR3 has 16 residues. V was clipped by 5 bases and J by 0 bases; unmatched bases: 4. CDR3 amino acids: CASSNRGSSGANVLTF. CDR3 coding DNA: TGTGCCAGCAGTAACAGGGGAAGCTCTGGGGCCAACGTCCTGACTTTC.

The table lists this clone with a few counts. This chain links TRBV9 with TRBJ2-3; D not certain. The germline V gene has CDR1 SGDLS and CDR2 YYNGEE. This CDR3 comprises 15 residues. The germline V and J ends were trimmed by 0 bases and 2 bases, with 10 bases remaining between them. In DNA form, the CDR3 reads TGTGCCAGCAGCGTAGCTCCAGGTAACACAGATACGCAGTATTTT. The encoded protein is CASSVAPGNTDTQYF.

The chain links TRBV3-1 (or the pseudogene TRBV3-2) to TRBJ1-4; 7 nucleotides match TRBD1. V shed 2 bases, J shed 5 bases, and the junction held 5 bases outside the gene matches. Germline loops: CDR1 LGHDT, CDR2 YNNKEL (reference sequence). This CDR3 contains 15 residues. CDR3 sequence: CASSQRGTENEKLFF. The CDR3 DNA is TGTGCCAGCAGCCAACGCGGGACAGAAAATGAAAAACTGTTTTTT.

V usage is TRBV4-1 and J usage is TRBJ2-4, with D unresolved. The germline gives CDR1 MGHRA, CDR2 YSYEKL. V shed 2 bases and J shed 6 bases, with 11 bases lying between them. This CDR3 spans 14 amino acids. The CDR3 DNA reads as TGCGCCAGCAGCCAACCGGGCCGCTTAAACATTCAGTACTTC. This encodes CASSQPGRLNIQYF.

The chain joins TRBV3-1 (or the pseudogene TRBV3-2) to TRBJ2-7; TRBD1 might be the D (5 bases). The V gene's germline CDR1 is LGHDT and CDR2 YNNKEL (reference sequence). Trimming cost V 0 bases and J 4 bases, with 10 bases left between them. CDR3 length equals 14 residues. CDR3: CASSQDSQGYEQYV. CDR3 nucleotides: TGTGCCAGCAGCCAAGACTCTCAGGGTTACGAGCAGTACGTC.

CDR3 DNA: TGTGCCATCAAGAGAGATCGGGGACGGGACATAGGGGGAAACACCATATATTTT. Protein product: CAIKRDRGRDIGGNTIYF. V usage is TRBV10-3 and J usage is TRBJ1-3; D perhaps matches TRBD1 (6 bases). This CDR3 has 18 amino acids. Trimming stripped 7 bases from V and 4 bases from J, with 26 bases between. Looked up from germline, CDR1 is ENHRY and CDR2 is SYGVKD.

This clone was found a few times. This chain links TRBV28 with TRBJ2-1; the D is unclear. This CDR3 is built from 15 residues. The germline V gene has CDR1 MDHEN and CDR2 SYDVKM. V gave up 6 bases and J gave up 1 base, with 13 bases separating them. CDR3 in amino acids: CASSPEWASYNEQFF. The CDR3 DNA reads as TGTGCCAGCAGCCCCGAATGGGCGTCCTACAATGAGCAGTTCTTC.

The chain is built from TRBV19 and TRBJ2-2, with D unresolved. This CDR3 is built from 13 residues. CDR1 and CDR2 (germline): LNHDA, SQIVND (reference sequence). The V end lost 4 bases, the J end lost 1 base, and 4 bases lay between the germline ends. The CDR3 nucleotides are TGTGCCAGTAGTAGGCAGAACACCGGGGAGCTGTTTTTT. Translated, it gives CASSRQNTGELFF.

The chain employs TRBV6-6 and TRBJ2-5; D is perhaps TRBD1 (6 bases). The CDR3 spans 15 residues. Germline CDR1 reads MNHNY; CDR2 reads SVGAGI (reference sequence). Trimming pared 2 bases from V and 5 bases from J, leaving 15 bases between. In DNA form, the CDR3 reads TGTGCCAGCAGTTACGGGCCAGGGGATCGGGAGACCCAGTACTTC. The encoded protein is CASSYGPGDRETQYF.

The V call is TRBV5-1, the J call TRBJ1-3; 7 nucleotides line up with TRBD1. The J segment lost 0 bases and the V segment lost 1 base, leaving 10 bases of the junction unmatched. The CDR3 loop spans 18 amino acids. Germline lookup yields CDR1 SGHRS and CDR2 YFSETQ. Here the CDR3 reads CASSLNLLTGSSGNTIYF. For the CDR3, the DNA is TGCGCCAGCAGCTTGAACCTTTTGACAGGGAGCTCTGGAAACACCATATATTTT.

The chain links TRBV9 to TRBJ2-5; 7 bases fit TRBD1. This CDR3 is built from 14 residues. Germline V gene sequence: CDR1 SGDLS, CDR2 YYNGEE. Trimming removed 4 bases from V and 5 bases from J; junction bases left unmatched: 8. The CDR3 DNA reads TGTGCCAGCAGCCCAGCCTGGGACAGTGAGACCCAGTACTTC. It codes for CASSPAWDSETQYF.

The J gene is TRBJ2-1, the V gene TRBV5-1; TRBD2 aligns across 8 bases. This CDR3 has 14 residues. Germline-derived CDR1 and CDR2 are SGHRS and YFSETQ. V shed 4 bases and J 4 bases; nucleotides not matched to a gene: 4. In DNA, the CDR3 is TGCGCCAGCAGCCCAACTAGCGGATACAATGAGCAGTTCTTC. It encodes CASSPTSGYNEQFF.

V is TRBV4-1 and J is TRBJ2-7; D might be TRBD1 (6 bases). V was pared by 4 bases and J by 4 bases, with 11 bases between. The CDR3 consists of 13 residues. Germline V gene data show CDR1 as MGHRA and CDR2 as YSYEKL. The CDR3: CASSPSQGYEQYV. The DNA of the CDR3 is TGCGCCAGCAGCCCCTCACAGGGTTACGAGCAGTACGTC.

This chain uses TRBV10-2 with TRBJ1-2, with D possibly being TRBD1 (6 bases). Germline loops: CDR1 WSHSY, CDR2 SAAADI. Trimming shortened V by 5 bases and J by 4 bases, and 14 bases separated the two germline ends. This CDR3 is 14 amino acids long. DNA for the CDR3: TGCGCCAGCAGTAGTACAGGGTCGGTCTATGGCTACACCTTC. Amino acid sequence: CASSSTGSVYGYTF.